This entry is about one T cell receptor beta chain. The antigen is not known. What was amplified from RNA transcripts were TCR beta CDR3 regions. TCR CDR3 regions were first amplified by RT-PCR with HTBI primers. In TCRdb, the multiplex PCR reads were re-called with MiXCR into one record per CDR3 protein. This sample has roughly 560,000 distinct CDR3 sequences; around 15% occur once, and the top ten carry roughly 4.3%. The data were obtained in a study of T cells in Graves' hyperthyroidism and ophthalmopathy. Study observations and caveats: Ophthalmopathy was told apart from stable hyperthyroidism by a 13 V-J model.

Fresh 10 ml peripheral blood yielded PBMCs. The receptor was isolated from a woman aged 35 to 49 with Graves' ophthalmopathy. The sample comprised blood.

In DNA form, the CDR3 reads TGTGCCAGCAGCGTAGTAGGACGGCCTGGGCCTGGCGGGGAGCTGTTTTTT. It codes for CASSVVGRPGPGGELFF. The chain joins TRBV9 to TRBJ2-2; D unclear. Looked up from germline, CDR1 is SGDLS and CDR2 is YYNGEE. The V end was cut by 0 bases, the J end by 7 bases, with 19 bases between. This CDR3 has 17 amino acids.